This is a list of T cell receptor beta chains from one sample in a study of T cell repertoires in cytomegalovirus infection. Their antigen targets remain unknown. In TCRdb, the reads were re-called with MiXCR into one record per CDR3 protein. The repertoire holds 550,000 to 700,000 distinct CDR3 sequences, with roughly 42% as singletons. The material sequenced was cultured PBMCs, taken from culture after CMV antigen stimulation. These TCRs come from a human donor in good health (CMV status not recorded). Some clones in this sample may be carry-over from other donors' samples. CDR3s include the opening cysteine and the closing phenylalanine or tryptophan. Fields, in order: clone size, J gene, D gene, V gene, CDR3 protein, CDR3 DNA. D genes are given only for firm matches. Clone size is not always given. Where it is, it says once, few, many or a class for expanded clones.

clone_size: .
j_call: TRBJ2-3
d_call: .
v_call: TRBV18
cdr3_aa: CASSPPGPYLTDTQYF
cdr3_nt: TGTGCCAGCTCACCACCGGGACCTTACCTCACAGATACGCAGTATTTT

clone_size: few
j_call: TRBJ2-5
d_call: .
v_call: TRBV12-5
cdr3_aa: CASGLGQTLGETQYF
cdr3_nt: TGTGCTAGTGGTTTGGGCCAAACTCTGGGAGAGACCCAGTACTTC

clone_size: .
j_call: TRBJ2-4
d_call: TRBD2
v_call: TRBV12-5
cdr3_aa: CASGSPLLRESENIQYF
cdr3_nt: TGTGCTAGTGGTTCCCCCCTACTGCGGGAGAGCGAAAACATTCAGTACTTC

clone_size: .
j_call: TRBJ2-1
d_call: .
v_call: TRBV12-3/TRBV12-4
cdr3_aa: CASSSPGAYNEQFF
cdr3_nt: TGTGCCAGCAGTTCTCCGGGGGCCTACAATGAGCAGTTCTTC

clone_size: .
j_call: TRBJ2-7
d_call: .
v_call: TRBV20-1
cdr3_aa: CSAVARAPYEQYF
cdr3_nt: TGCAGTGCTGTAGCGAGGGCCCCCTACGAGCAGTACTTC

clone_size: few
j_call: TRBJ2-5
d_call: .
v_call: TRBV7-2
cdr3_aa: CASSSTGSRQETQYF
cdr3_nt: TGTGCCAGCAGCTCCACAGGATCCCGACAAGAGACCCAGTACTTC

clone_size: few
j_call: TRBJ2-1
d_call: TRBD1
v_call: TRBV10-3
cdr3_aa: CAITDRASYNEQFF
cdr3_nt: TGTGCCATCACCGACAGGGCGTCCTACAATGAGCAGTTCTTC

clone_size: .
j_call: TRBJ1-2
d_call: .
v_call: TRBV7-9
cdr3_aa: CASSLGEGWYGYTF
cdr3_nt: TGTGCCAGCAGCTTAGGTGAGGGATGGTATGGCTACACCTTC

clone_size: few
j_call: TRBJ1-3
d_call: .
v_call: TRBV14
cdr3_aa: CASSQEAGNTIYF
cdr3_nt: TGTGCCAGCAGCCAAGAAGCTGGAAACACCATATATTTT

clone_size: .
j_call: TRBJ2-3
d_call: .
v_call: TRBV11-2
cdr3_aa: CASSSSEGGTDTQYF
cdr3_nt: TGTGCCAGCAGCTCTTCAGAAGGGGGCACAGATACGCAGTATTTT

clone_size: once
j_call: TRBJ1-6
d_call: .
v_call: TRBV20-1
cdr3_aa: CSALQSLGDSPLHF
cdr3_nt: TGCAGTGCTCTCCAATCCCTTGGGGATTCACCCCTCCACTTT

clone_size: few
j_call: TRBJ2-1
d_call: TRBD2
v_call: TRBV6-1
cdr3_aa: CASSESLGLAGGPGREQFF
cdr3_nt: TGTGCCAGCAGTGAATCTCTAGGGCTAGCGGGGGGGCCCGGGCGGGAGCAGTTCTTC

clone_size: .
j_call: TRBJ1-1
d_call: .
v_call: TRBV29-1
cdr3_aa: CSVAVFWGGTEAFF
cdr3_nt: TGCAGCGTTGCGGTTTTTTGGGGGGGCACTGAAGCTTTCTTT

clone_size: many
j_call: TRBJ2-7
d_call: .
v_call: TRBV7-2
cdr3_aa: CASSSEGGGVYEQYF
cdr3_nt: TGTGCCAGCAGCTCAGAGGGGGGGGGGGTCTACGAGCAGTACTTC

clone_size: few
j_call: TRBJ2-3
d_call: .
v_call: TRBV12-3/TRBV12-4
cdr3_aa: CASSPESYLGADTQYF
cdr3_nt: TGTGCCAGCAGCCCCGAGAGCTATCTTGGAGCCGATACGCAGTATTTT